Detailed here is one T cell receptor (beta chain). Its target is not known. The sample belongs to a study of cytomegalovirus exposure and HLA in healthy donors. Study-level results: With DRB1 most and HLA-C fewest, TCR association rates differed between HLA loci in a later analysis. In a later analysis, TCR beta V- and J-gene trimming showed a link to a missense DCLRE1C variant. Within the data, a cluster of highly shared sequence variants was likely a sequencing artifact.

Those who donated were healthy bone marrow donors. In germline, CDR1 is KGHSH, CDR2 LQKENI. The junction had 1 base not matched to a gene; V was cut back by 2 bases and J by 2 bases. This CDR3 comprises 14 residues. The PCR was carried out with 60 Vbeta primers and 13 Jbeta primers. Repertoires were generated with immunoSEQ multiplex PCR, while TCRdb's copy carries only in-frame clones and drops some. The sample shows about 150,000 clones, around 79% of them seen only once. V usage is TRBV18 and J usage is TRBJ2-7, with 9 positions matching TRBD2. The sequence came from a man between 18 and 29 years old in good health and CMV-seronegative. Material: PBMCs. The CDR3 sequence: CASSPTSGPYEQYF. CDR3 DNA: TGTGCCAGCTCACCAACTAGCGGGCCCTACGAGCAGTACTTC. The whole variable domain, remainder taken from reference TRBV18 and TRBJ2-7, is NAGVMQNPRHLVRRRGQEARLRCSPMKGHSHVYWYRQLPEEGLKFMVYLQKENIIDESGMPKERFSAEFPKEGPSILRIQQVVRGDSAAYFCASSPTSGPYEQYFGPGTRLTVT.